This T cell receptor (beta chain) derives from a study of cytomegalovirus exposure and HLA in healthy donors. This CDR3 has 15 residues. Germline CDR1 and CDR2: SGHRS and YFSETQ. Unmatched junction bases numbered 4, after V lost 4 bases and J lost 6 bases. The protocol was immunoSEQ multiplex PCR, while the TCRdb copy is restricted to in-frame clones and leaves out a portion. This sample has around 50,000 clones; around 94% occur once, and the top ten carry 6.5% to 9.5%. Sequencing was done on a sample of PBMCs. The V call is TRBV5-1, the J call TRBJ2-1; 13 positions match TRBD2. This sequence originates from a young woman in good health and CMV-seropositive. CDR3 sequence: CASSPGTSGVNEQFF. CDR3 sequence (DNA): TGCGCCAGCAGCCCCGGGACTAGCGGGGTCAATGAGCAGTTCTTC.